Given below is one T cell receptor beta chain in context. Its antigen is currently unknown. Using a J-beta primer mix together with a sample-barcoded 5' primer, a second PCR was run for about 6 to 11 cycles. Researchers report that a template-switch adaptor with 12 random nucleotides tagged each cDNA molecule. TCRdb re-analysed the 5' RACE reads in MiXCR, keeping a single row per CDR3 protein. In the table there are roughly 2 million distinct CDR3 sequences, about 50% of which are singletons. This specimen comes from a study of blood T cells in healthy people across ages. Germline-derived CDR1 and CDR2 are MNHEY and SVGAGI. The CDR3 contains 13 residues. The study, taken as a whole, reports: No conclusive comparison of naive versus antigen-experienced cells was possible with unsorted PBMCs. Per million T cells, TCR beta diversity dropped about linearly as age rose.

The chain combines TRBV6-5 with TRBJ2-5; D possibly uses TRBD1 or TRBD2 (5 bases each). The J call may be incorrect, as the DNA end agrees better with TRBJ2-7. The specimen sequenced was blood. The TCR originated in a woman aged 40 to 50 in good health. In DNA, the CDR3 is TGTGCCAGCAGTACCCTACGGGGCTCCGAGCAGTACTTC. Translation: CASSTLRGSEQYF.